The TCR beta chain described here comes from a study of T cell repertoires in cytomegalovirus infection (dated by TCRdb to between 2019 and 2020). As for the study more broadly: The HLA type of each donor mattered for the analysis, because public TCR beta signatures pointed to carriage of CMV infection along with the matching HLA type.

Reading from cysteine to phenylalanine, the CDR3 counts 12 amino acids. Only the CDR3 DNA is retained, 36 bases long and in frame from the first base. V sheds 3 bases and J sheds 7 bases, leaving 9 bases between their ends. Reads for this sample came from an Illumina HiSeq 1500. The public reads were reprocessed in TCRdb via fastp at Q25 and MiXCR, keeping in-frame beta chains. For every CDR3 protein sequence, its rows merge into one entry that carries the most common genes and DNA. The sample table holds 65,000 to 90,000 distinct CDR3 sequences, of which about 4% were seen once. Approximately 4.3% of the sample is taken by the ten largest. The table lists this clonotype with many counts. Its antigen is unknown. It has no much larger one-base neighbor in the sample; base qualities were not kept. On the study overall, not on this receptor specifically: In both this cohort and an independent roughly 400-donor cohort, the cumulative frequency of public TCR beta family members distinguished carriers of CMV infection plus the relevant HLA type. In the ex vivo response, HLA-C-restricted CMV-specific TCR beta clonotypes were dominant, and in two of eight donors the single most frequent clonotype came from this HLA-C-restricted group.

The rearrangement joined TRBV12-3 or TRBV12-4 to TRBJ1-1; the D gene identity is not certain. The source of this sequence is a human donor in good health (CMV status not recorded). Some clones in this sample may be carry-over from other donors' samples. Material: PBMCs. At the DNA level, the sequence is TGTGCCAGCAGTTTGGATCCCGGTGAAGCTTTCTTT. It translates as CASSLDPGEAFF.